One sample yielded the 20 T cell receptor beta chains listed below, sequenced in a study of cytomegalovirus exposure and HLA in healthy donors. PCR employed 60 Vbeta and 13 Jbeta primers. The protocol was immunoSEQ multiplex PCR, while the TCRdb copy is restricted to in-frame clones and leaves out a portion. This table holds tens of thousands of clones, 82% found once. Sample: PBMCs. The receptors were gathered from a man aged 25-40 years in good health and CMV-seropositive.

The gene calls are TRBV9 and TRBJ2-1, with 12 bases aligning to TRBD2. V shed 3 bases and J 2 bases; nucleotides not matched to a gene: 3. The CDR3 spans 16 residues. The germline CDR1 and CDR2 sequences are SGDLS and YYNGEE. CDR3: CASSEGLAGTYNEQFF. The CDR3 DNA reads as TGTGCCAGCAGCGAAGGACTAGCGGGGACCTACAATGAGCAGTTCTTC.

This chain joins TRBV11-2 and TRBJ2-1; no definite D call. Trimming removed 2 bases from V and 6 bases from J, with 11 bases in between. This CDR3 region has 14 residues. Germline V CDR1 and CDR2: SGHAT, FQNNGV. DNA of the CDR3: TGTGCCAGCAGCTTATCGGCCCTAGGCAATGAGCAGTTCTTC. Its protein is CASSLSALGNEQFF.

The V and J genes are TRBV27 and TRBJ1-3; unclear D gene. V lost 2 bases and J 0 bases, leaving 8 bases between the germline ends. The CDR3 runs 15 residues. Germline V gene sequence: CDR1 MNHEY, CDR2 SMNVEV (reference sequence). CDR3 nucleotides: TGTGCCAGCAGTTTAGGACTCCGCTCTGGAAACACCATATATTTT. This gives the protein CASSLGLRSGNTIYF.

J is TRBJ1-3 and V is TRBV11-2; D is undetermined. The CDR3 runs to 14 residues. V was clipped by 1 base and J by 2 bases, with 6 bases between them. Germline CDR1 reads SGHAT; CDR2 reads FQNNGV. CDR3 DNA sequence: TGTGCCAGCAGCTTAGGGAGTACTGGAAACACCATATATTTT. This translates into CASSLGSTGNTIYF.

The genes are TRBV9 and TRBJ1-4; 7 nucleotides align to TRBD1. The germline V gene encodes CDR1 SGDLS and CDR2 YYNGEE. This CDR3 is built from 15 residues. The ends lost 3 bases at V and 3 bases at J; junction bases unmatched: 5. CDR3: CASSALTGANEKLFF. In DNA form, the CDR3 reads TGTGCCAGCAGCGCCTTAACAGGGGCTAATGAAAAACTGTTTTTT.

This sequence joins TRBV9 and TRBJ2-2; perhaps TRBD1 as D (6 bases). The CDR3 totals 14 residues. Trimming stripped 2 bases from V and 3 bases from J, with 8 bases between. Germline V CDR1 and CDR2: SGDLS, YYNGEE. This chain's CDR3 is CASSVQGYTGELFF. The CDR3 DNA follows: TGTGCCAGCAGCGTCCAGGGGTACACCGGGGAGCTGTTTTTT.

CDR3 bases: TGCGCCAGCAGCTTAGGTAGCGGGAGGTCGAACACCGGGGAGCTGTTTTTT. Residues: CASSLGSGRSNTGELFF. The chain links TRBV5-1 to TRBJ2-2; 10 positions match TRBD2. The trim removed 2 bases at V and 0 bases at J, leaving 4 bases unmatched. The V gene's germline CDR1 is SGHRS and CDR2 YFSETQ. This CDR3 is built from 17 residues.

The chain combines TRBV2 with TRBJ2-6, with TRBD1 matching over 11 bases. Trimming removed 7 bases from V and 0 bases from J; junction bases left unmatched: 2. The CDR3 extends over 16 amino acids. The germline V gene encodes CDR1 SNHLY and CDR2 FYNNEI. The DNA of the CDR3 is TGTGCCAGCACGGACAGGGGGCACTCTGGGGCCAACGTCCTGACTTTC. Translation gives CASTDRGHSGANVLTF.

In its sample, this clone was seen a few times. The chain links TRBV7-9 to TRBJ2-1, with D uncertain. V was trimmed by 4 bases and J by 4 bases, leaving 11 bases between them. This CDR3 has 14 residues. Germline V gene sequence: CDR1 SEHNR, CDR2 FQNEAQ (reference sequence). Written as DNA, the CDR3 is TGTGCCAGCAGCTCGAGATTTTCATACAATGAGCAGTTCTTC. Its protein product is CASSSRFSYNEQFF.

This clone came up a few times. The CDR3 sequence is CASSIRQTLYSGANVLTF. Written as DNA, the CDR3 is TGTGCCAGCAGCATCCGACAGACTCTTTACTCTGGGGCCAACGTCCTGACTTTC. The rearrangement uses TRBV5-6 and TRBJ2-6; tentatively, D is TRBD1 (5 bases). CDR3 length: 18 residues. In germline, CDR1 is SGHDT, CDR2 YYEEEE. V lost 4 bases, J lost 0 bases, and 17 bases lay in between.

The V gene is TRBV18, the J gene TRBJ2-1; the match to TRBD1 covers 9 bases. Looked up from germline, CDR1 is KGHSH and CDR2 is LQKENI. The junction had 13 bases not matched to a gene; V was cut back by 3 bases and J by 7 bases. This CDR3 comprises 17 residues. The CDR3 DNA sequence: TGTGCCAGCTCACCGCCACAGGGGGCGCTTCGCGGTAATGAGCAGTTCTTC. The encoded protein is CASSPPQGALRGNEQFF.

As regards this clone: The same CDR3 is also encoded by other DNA sequences in this sample. This chain joins TRBV18 and TRBJ2-5, with TRBD1 matching over 8 bases. There are 14 residues in the CDR3. Trimming removed 3 bases from V and 5 bases from J; junction bases left unmatched: 5. Germline loops: CDR1 KGHSH, CDR2 LQKENI. CDR3 residues: CASSPQGAGETQYF. The CDR3 nucleotides are TGTGCCAGCTCACCTCAGGGGGCTGGGGAGACCCAGTACTTC.

A few counts support this clone. This chain connects TRBV5-4 to TRBJ1-5; D unclear. This CDR3 spans 13 amino acids. Germline lookup yields CDR1 SGHNT and CDR2 YYREEE (reference sequence). Trimming stripped 0 bases from V and 5 bases from J, with 6 bases between. The CDR3 nucleotides read TGTGCCAGCAGCTTGGAACCAGATCAGCCCCAGCATTTT. Protein: CASSLEPDQPQHF.

This rearrangement joins TRBV18 to TRBJ2-6; maybe TRBD2 (6 bases). Between the trimmed V and J ends, which lost 6 bases and 0 bases, there was a span of 9 bases. The CDR3 sequence is 15 residues long. Germline CDR1 is KGHSH and CDR2 is LQKENI. CDR3: CASSRGSSGANVLTF. For the CDR3, the DNA is TGTGCCAGCTCCCGGGGGTCCTCTGGGGCCAACGTCCTGACTTTC.

V usage is TRBV19 and J usage is TRBJ1-5; a weak D match, TRBD1 (6 bases). Trimming took 2 bases from V and 11 from J, leaving 16 bases between them. This CDR3 spans 14 amino acids. Germline loops: CDR1 LNHDA, CDR2 SQIVND (reference sequence). CDR3 sequence: CASSISLRDNAQHF. CDR3 in DNA: TGTGCCAGTAGTATATCTCTTCGGGACAATGCCCAGCATTTT.

The table lists this clone with a few counts. The genes are TRBV29-1 and TRBJ2-2; 7 positions agree with TRBD2. The CDR3 runs 14 residues. The V gene end was trimmed by 7 bases and the J gene end by 5 bases; junction bases not matched to a gene: 10. The germline V gene has CDR1 SQVTM and CDR2 ANQGSEA. CDR3 bases: TGCAGCGGAGGACTAGACCTTCAGACCGGGGAGCTGTTTTTT. This codes for CSGGLDLQTGELFF.

CDR3 amino acids: CASSLLGRDRGGYDYGYTF. CDR3 nucleotide sequence: TGCGCCAGCAGTTTACTGGGCCGGGACAGGGGAGGTTACGACTATGGCTACACCTTC. V is TRBV5-1 and J is TRBJ1-2, with TRBD1 identical over 10 bases. V was pared by 5 bases and J by 3 bases, with 19 bases of the junction left unmatched. CDR3 length equals 19 residues. Germline-derived CDR1 and CDR2 are SGHRS and YFSETQ. Together with reference TRBV5-1 and TRBJ1-2, the CDR3 gives the full variable domain: KAGVTQTPRYLIKTRGQQVTLSCSPISGHRSVSWYQQTPGQGLQFLFEYFSETQRNKGNFPGRFSGRQFSNSRSEMNVSTLELGDSALYLCASSLLGRDRGGYDYGYTFGSGTRLTVV.

This clone was detected a few times. The rearrangement joins TRBV6-1 to TRBJ2-3, with D maybe TRBD2 (5 bases). CDR3 size: 14 residues. V dropped 5 bases and J dropped 4 bases, with 13 bases sitting between them. Germline values: CDR1 MNHNS, CDR2 SASEGT. The CDR3 DNA reads TGTGCCAGCAGTTCGAACCGGGAACCAGATACGCAGTATTTT. It codes for CASSSNREPDTQYF.

The chain employs TRBV28 and TRBJ1-5, with a tentative D call TRBD1 (5 bases). V gave up 6 bases and J gave up 1 base, with 10 bases separating them. This CDR3 contains 14 residues. CDR1 and CDR2 (germline): MDHEN, SYDVKM. CDR3 protein: CASSSAGSNQPQHF. CDR3 sequence (DNA): TGTGCCAGCAGCTCGGCAGGGAGCAATCAGCCCCAGCATTTT. The whole variable domain, filled in from reference TRBV28 and TRBJ1-5, reads DVKVTQSSRYLVKRTGEKVFLECVQDMDHENMFWYRQDPGLGLRLIYFSYDVKMKEKGDIPEGYSVSREKKERFSLILESASTNQTSMYLCASSSAGSNQPQHFGDGTRLSIL.

The chain employs TRBV28 and TRBJ2-3; perhaps TRBD2 as D (6 bases). In germline, CDR1 is MDHEN, CDR2 SYDVKM. The CDR3 has 14 amino acids. Trimming removed 6 bases at V and 3 bases at J, with 13 bases between. CDR3 sequence (DNA): TGTGCCAGCAGCCCAGGAGGGCCGACAGATACGCAGTATTTT. It specifies CASSPGGPTDTQYF.